This T cell receptor (beta chain) was recovered during a study of cytomegalovirus exposure and HLA in healthy donors (dated by TCRdb to the late 2010s). General notes on the study: An earlier analysis of several hundred of the donors reported 250 to 300 Gb of sequence data and roughly 110 million unique TCR beta sequences from 150 million to 200 million T cells. Typing coverage varied by locus: about 620-630 donors for A, B, C, DRB1 and DQB1; under 550 for DQA1; approximately 570 for DPA1; around 490 for DPB1. To study patterns of TCR occurrence, a later analysis re-analyzed previously published TCR beta repertoires from just over 650 donors and added high-resolution HLA genotyping. The study aimed to test whether cataloging public T cell receptors could reveal signatures of past pathogen exposure. A separate validation cohort of approximately 120 different subjects was used in addition to the roughly 640-subject first cohort. Alongside the repertoire data, information on donor age, sex, ethnicity and CMV serostatus was compiled. Of the roughly 400 genotyped donors, 65% to 90% were placed in the genetic ancestry cluster associated with self-reported Caucasian donors. The later analysis used no new phenotypic data to find candidate immune exposures, relying instead on TCR beta sequences and their occurrence across donors. All discovery cohort repertoires had been generated on a single sequencing platform. About 280 gigabases of sequencing data and around 80 million unique TCR sequences made up an early release that covered roughly 670 HLA-typed donors. A later genetic analysis took genome-wide SNP genotypes for about three fifths of the roughly 670 donors and used that subset as a discovery cohort. The T cell repertoires of several hundred subjects were profiled by immunosequencing and related to cytomegalovirus serostatus. Among 300 to 450 genotyped donors of the cohort, an average of around 240,000 unique TCR beta nucleotide sequences were sequenced per donor, about a sixth of them non-productive. Roughly 5 DR-DQ haplotypes were treated as single units for association and clustering because of strong linkage in the cohort. To predict cytomegalovirus infection status, the study combined high-throughput TCR immunosequencing, statistical association of individual TCRs with disease status, and machine learning. An earlier analysis of more than 450 of the donors used high-throughput TCR beta sequencing to judge whether each TCR beta V gene segment behaved as functional or pseudogenic. HLA typing covered class I and class II loci at four-digit resolution. Results and caveats for the whole study, not just this receptor: V-gene and J-gene trimming of TCR beta chains was associated with a missense DCLRE1C variant in a later genetic analysis, and the association was replicated in an independent cohort. A later analysis reported that several top co-occurrence clusters appeared linked to parvovirus B19, influenza, CMV and Epstein-Barr virus. According to a later analysis, most CMV-associated TCR beta chains appeared to be HLA-restricted, and the HLA associations seemed to be driven largely by CMV exposure. A cluster of highly shared sequence variants was judged likely to represent a technical artifact of the sequencing pipeline. Compared with equally common non-associated chains, HLA-associated TCR beta chains in a later analysis were more clonally expanded and had lower generation probabilities. The only immune exposure information available for the cohort was CMV serostatus. Three of the identified cytomegalovirus-associated TCR beta chains were confirmed in vitro to be specific for cytomegalovirus antigens. The 87-base-pair reads could not distinguish some IMGT-functional V segments, including TRBV6-2 and TRBV6-3, so those segments were excluded. In the study, some 180 TCR beta chains were listed as associated with cytomegalovirus. An earlier analysis of approximately 600 of the donors showed that most TCR beta V segments appeared in productive rearrangements either about 87% or about 30% of the time, which broadly matched IMGT annotations. A later analysis found that TCR association rates varied across HLA loci, with DRB1 alleles showing the most associated TCRs and HLA-C alleles the fewest. In a later genetic analysis, fewer N-insertions in productive TCRs were reported among donors in an Asian-associated ancestry cluster than the roughly 670-donor mean. In both the original and validation cohorts, the classifier was reported to diagnose cytomegalovirus status with high specificity and sensitivity. When HLA alleles, especially DR and DQ, strongly co-occurred, TCR associations were difficult to assign to individual alleles. Sequencing depth was assumed to be roughly uniform across donors in the presence/absence analyses, though that assumption may not hold. In a later analysis, some 18,000 TCR beta sequences were associated with specific HLA alleles at a false discovery rate of 0.05. HLA typing was unavailable for some donors at each locus, so association tests used only the typed subset. Most TCR sequences were observed very rarely across donors, whereas some public TCRs were present in many individuals. Because counts were too low, roughly 18 rarely observed V segments, including chromosome 9 orphons, were left out of the earlier analysis of some 600 of the donors. A further reported finding was that TCR beta sequences accurately predicted the HLA-A and HLA-B alleles for most subjects in the first cohort. The authors suggested that the approach could potentially be extended to other disease states and immunological phenotypes. Correlated functional status among segregating V segments might be attributable to linkage disequilibrium, but an unknown experimental factor could not be ruled out. This cohort had only TCR beta chains sequenced, and the lack of alpha or paired-chain data limited which features could be detected.

Libraries were constructed by the immunoSEQ multiplex PCR assay. A mixture of 60 forward primers for TCR Vbeta segments and 13 reverse primers for TCR Jbeta segments was used in the multiplex PCR. Amplification of the CDR3 region of rearranged TCR beta genes was performed with a multiplex PCR assay on genomic DNA. Amplified TCR beta libraries were sequenced as 87-base-pair reads on the Illumina HiSeq System. The study's own analysis went as follows. In a later analysis, roughly 80 million unique TCR beta chains were counted across the roughly 610 repertoires, and about 10 million of these chains were shared by at least two donors. To remove PCR and sequencing errors, raw reads were error-corrected and collapsed into unique sequences using a nearest-neighbor algorithm that merged closely related sequences. CDR3 sequences were aligned to IMGT reference sequences to assign V, D and J gene segments. For a sequence to be retained, a match of at least six nucleotides to both a V gene segment and a J gene segment was required. A rearrangement counted as productive if the CDR3 had no stop codons and remained in frame with V and J, and every other rearrangement counted as non-productive. Following IMGT convention, CDR3 was defined as the stretch from the second conserved V-encoded cysteine up to the conserved J-encoded phenylalanine. Sequences without an unambiguous match to a single V gene segment were excluded from the earlier analysis of almost 600 of the donors. In an earlier analysis of 500 to 750 of the donors, V segments were called functional above 56.7% productive rearrangements and were called segregating when the between-donor standard deviation exceeded 5%. A statistical classification framework was built for diagnosing cytomegalovirus status from the catalog of TCR beta chain sequences. V and J gene assignment, in a later analysis, came from comparing TCR nucleotide sequences with IMGT/GENE-DB human TR gene sequences. Using the TCRdist pipeline, a later analysis assigned CDR3 sequences along with most-parsimonious VDJ recombination scenarios. In a later analysis, every TCR beta chain was defined by the combination of its CDR3 amino acid sequence and its V-gene family, and reads without a unique V-gene family were dropped. In a later analysis, 450 to 600 highly shared, low-generation-probability nucleotide sequences were removed to address suspected cross-contamination and a sequencing artifact. In a later analysis, a clonal expansion index was calculated for each public chain from normalized within-repertoire ranks of inferred template counts. In a later analysis, generation probabilities were computed using a VDJ recombination model fitted to out-of-frame rearrangements, and the results were checked against IGoR. In a later analysis, hypergeometric tests were used to score TCR-TCR, TCR-HLA and TCR-CMV co-occurrence, with a repertoire-size bias correction applied to TCR pairs. In a later analysis, false discovery rates were estimated by permuting HLA or CMV assignments 20 times. In a later analysis, co-occurring TCRs were grouped with DBSCAN, and TCRdist sequence similarity was added when clustering was performed within HLA-allele-positive subsets. Repertoires with fewer than 30,000 or more than 120,000 public chains were left out of co-occurrence clustering, as were a handful of repertoires with anomalous nucleotide sharing. Sourced from immuneACCESS, this table was stored by TCRdb with only in-frame sequences that have V and J called. A share of the clones is absent; for the studies checked, an unresolved V gene accounts for under half, and the remainder has no known explanation. The V and J calls and clone size were taken over from that table, and D and trimming were inferred from the DNA. For this sample there are about 160,000 clones; roughly four fifths appear just once. The top ten hold around a tenth of the sample.

The cohort consisted of 600 to 700 healthy bone marrow donors. Cohort members were all nominally healthy when sampled, although unrecorded immune exposures were likely present. The donor tested CMV seropositive, placing the donor among the 289 seropositive members of the cohort. Every donor gave a peripheral blood sample, and the peripheral blood mononuclear cells from that sample were used for TCR beta sequencing. Genomic DNA was extracted from the blood cell samples with the Qiagen DNeasy Blood Extraction Kit. The V end loses 4 bases and the J end loses 7 bases, and a stretch of 7 bases separates them. Spanning cysteine to phenylalanine, the CDR3 consists of 12 amino acids. Just CDR3 DNA is preserved here, 36 bases in frame from base 1. In the germline V gene, CDR1 corresponds to SGHAT and CDR2 to FQNNGV. With regard to this clone: This clone's antigen is unknown. No base quality values were provided; no much bigger clone lies one nucleotide off.

Sequenced material: PBMCs. The origin of this receptor is a man aged 45-60 years in good health and CMV-seropositive. The chain links TRBV11-2 with TRBJ1-4; a tentative D match to TRBD1 spans 5 bases. The DNA sequence is given as TGTGCCAGCAGCTACCAGGGTGAAAAACTGTTTTTT. Translated, it gives CASSYQGEKLFF. Supplemented by the reference TRBV11-2 and TRBJ1-4 proteins around the CDR3, the complete variable domain is EAGVAQSPRYKIIEKRQSVAFWCNPISGHATLYWYQQILGQGPKLLIQFQNNGVVDDSQLPKDRFSAERLKGVDSTLKIQPAKLEDSAVYLCASSYQGEKLFFGSGTQLSVL.